This T cell receptor beta chain was obtained from a study of control samples from healthy donors and cancer patients. The CDR3 extends over 13 amino acids. Trimming took off 3 bases at V and 5 bases at J, with 8 bases between the two ends. Assay: immunoSEQ multiplex PCR; the TCRdb copy retains only in-frame clones and omits some. The sample carries 140,000 or so clones, approximately 91% recorded once. The V gene is TRBV12-3 or TRBV12-4, the J gene TRBJ1-5; no definite D call. The specimen was blood. This TCR derives from a young man in good health. The DNA for the CDR3 is TGTGCCAGCAGTTTGACCGGGTATCAGCCCCAGCATTTT. It encodes CASSLTGYQPQHF.